This T cell receptor (beta chain) stems from a study of cytomegalovirus exposure and HLA in healthy donors. Assay: immunoSEQ multiplex PCR; the TCRdb copy retains only in-frame clones and omits some. The sample has 220,000 or so clones, approximately 88% seen once. V was clipped by 5 bases and J by 1 base, with 14 bases between them. Germline V CDR1 and CDR2: SGHTA, FQGNSA. This CDR3 spans 15 amino acids. This clone was seen only once. The TCR sequence derives from a woman aged 25 to 39 in good health and CMV-seropositive. Sequenced input: PBMCs. The chain carries TRBV7-2 and TRBJ1-1; tentatively, D is TRBD1 (5 bases). The chain's CDR3 is CASSAWGVQNTEAFF. The DNA of the CDR3 is TGTGCCAGCAGCGCCTGGGGGGTACAGAACACTGAAGCTTTCTTT.